This is a list of T cell receptor beta chains from one sample in a study of T cell responses to AZD1222 COVID-19 vaccine. TCRdb's copy holds only in-frame clones and misses some; the assay was immunoSEQ multiplex PCR. The sample consists of roughly 200,000 clones, approximately 91% of them appearing once. The sample in question was peripheral blood, obtained 28 days after the second AZD1222 dose. The receptors come from an adult who received the AZD1222 COVID-19 vaccine. Each CDR3 is given with its conserved first and last residue. D genes are given only for firm matches. Some rows mark clone size as missing; the rest say once, few, many or name a class of expanded clone.

d_call: TRBD2; j_call: TRBJ2-7; v_call: TRBV5-1; clone_size: -; cdr3_nt: TGCGCCAGCAGCTTGATCGGCTTGGCGGGAGTGGGCCGGCTAAACGAGCAGTACTTC; cdr3_aa: CASSLIGLAGVGRLNEQYF
d_call: TRBD1; j_call: TRBJ1-2; v_call: TRBV5-6; clone_size: -; cdr3_nt: TGTGCCAGCAGCTTGGGGGACAGCGTCTATGGCTACACCTTC; cdr3_aa: CASSLGDSVYGYTF
d_call: -; j_call: TRBJ1-4; v_call: TRBV19; clone_size: -; cdr3_nt: TGTGCCAGTAGCCAGGGCTATGAAAAACTGTTTTTT; cdr3_aa: CASSQGYEKLFF
d_call: TRBD2; j_call: TRBJ2-1; v_call: TRBV9; clone_size: few; cdr3_nt: TGTGCCAGCAGCCCTCAGGGACTAGCGGGGGAGTACAATGAGCAGTTCTTC; cdr3_aa: CASSPQGLAGEYNEQFF
d_call: -; j_call: TRBJ2-2; v_call: TRBV30; clone_size: -; cdr3_nt: TGTGCCTGGAGTAAAGGACCCAACACCGGGGAGCTGTTTTTT; cdr3_aa: CAWSKGPNTGELFF
d_call: -; j_call: TRBJ1-2; v_call: TRBV11-2; clone_size: -; cdr3_nt: TGTGCCAGCAGTCTAGGGTTTGGCTACACCTTC; cdr3_aa: CASSLGFGYTF
d_call: -; j_call: TRBJ1-1; v_call: TRBV27; clone_size: -; cdr3_nt: TGTGCCAGCAGTTTATCACCAGGGGCCCGGTTGGAAGCTTTCTTT; cdr3_aa: CASSLSPGARLEAFF
d_call: -; j_call: TRBJ2-6; v_call: TRBV27; clone_size: -; cdr3_nt: TGTGCCAGCACTTTACACGGCTCTGGGGCCAACGTCCTGACTTTC; cdr3_aa: CASTLHGSGANVLTF
d_call: -; j_call: TRBJ1-1; v_call: TRBV27; clone_size: -; cdr3_nt: TGTGCCAGCAGTTTATTAGGCGAGAACACTGAAGCTTTCTTT; cdr3_aa: CASSLLGENTEAFF
d_call: TRBD1; j_call: TRBJ2-5; v_call: TRBV6-2/TRBV6-3; clone_size: -; cdr3_nt: TGTGCCAGCAGTTCCCGACAGGGACGGACCCAGTACTTC; cdr3_aa: CASSSRQGRTQYF
d_call: TRBD1; j_call: TRBJ1-5; v_call: TRBV18; clone_size: -; cdr3_nt: TGTGCCAGCTCACCACGCGGGACAGGTAGCAATCAGCCCCAGCATTTT; cdr3_aa: CASSPRGTGSNQPQHF
d_call: TRBD2; j_call: TRBJ2-3; v_call: TRBV6-6; clone_size: -; cdr3_nt: TGTGCCAGCAGTCCCTGGGGAGGGGCGGGTGACACAGATACGCAGTATTTT; cdr3_aa: CASSPWGGAGDTDTQYF
d_call: -; j_call: TRBJ1-5; v_call: TRBV27; clone_size: -; cdr3_nt: TGTGCCAGCAGCCCGGGCGGGGGGCCCAATCAGCCCCAGCATTTT; cdr3_aa: CASSPGGGPNQPQHF
d_call: -; j_call: TRBJ2-1; v_call: TRBV5-1; clone_size: -; cdr3_nt: TGCGCCAGCAGCTTCGACAGACAGAATGAGCAGTTCTTC; cdr3_aa: CASSFDRQNEQFF
d_call: -; j_call: TRBJ2-5; v_call: TRBV15; clone_size: -; cdr3_nt: TGTGCCACCAGCAGAGATCGTGGACTAGAGACCCAGTACTTC; cdr3_aa: CATSRDRGLETQYF
d_call: -; j_call: TRBJ1-1; v_call: TRBV29-1; clone_size: few; cdr3_nt: TGCAGCGTTATTAGGACCGAGAACACTGAAGCTTTCTTT; cdr3_aa: CSVIRTENTEAFF
d_call: -; j_call: TRBJ1-5; v_call: TRBV4-1; clone_size: -; cdr3_nt: TGCGCCAGCAGCCAAGTTTTACAGCAGCCCCAGCATTTT; cdr3_aa: CASSQVLQQPQHF
d_call: -; j_call: TRBJ1-6; v_call: TRBV27; clone_size: -; cdr3_nt: TGTGCCAGCAGTTTCGACAGCCCTATAAGAAGCTCCTATAATTCACCCCTCCACTTT; cdr3_aa: CASSFDSPIRSSYNSPLHF